The present entry profiles one T cell receptor beta chain with its context. The target antigen is unknown. Germline CDR1 and CDR2: GTSNPN and SVGIG (reference sequence). The V end was cut by 0 bases, the J end by 6 bases, with 10 bases between. CDR3 length: 13 amino acids. Only in-frame clones appear in the TCRdb table, and some are missing; sequencing was by immunoSEQ multiplex PCR. The table records roughly 400,000 clones, roughly 88% of them present only once. This sample's treatment: around 19 received Ad26.COV2.S at low or high dose, single or two shots; roughly five received placebo; per-sample allocation not given. At day 63 after the first vaccine or placebo injection, samples were drawn. The sample came from a Boston adult aged 18-55 years. The source of the sample is a study of Ad26.COV2.S vaccination and SARS-CoV-2 variants. Whole-study context: By the intramuscular route, Ad26.COV2.S was given once, or twice 56 days apart. Study-level results: Spike-specific TCR breadth was greater after Ad26.COV2.S than placebo. Breadth and depth estimates from TCRs may understate total T cell responses.

The clonotype was recovered from a person aged 18-60 years who received the Ad26.COV2.S COVID-19 vaccine or a placebo. The V call is TRBV30, the J call TRBJ2-3; D ambiguous. The starting material was peripheral blood, obtained in a trial of Ad26.COV2.S vaccine versus placebo. CDR3 loop: CAWSVHGVDTQYF. CDR3 nucleotide sequence: TGTGCCTGGAGTGTACATGGGGTGGATACGCAGTATTTT.